This TCR beta chain was captured in a study of control samples from healthy donors and cancer patients. Sequencing used immunoSEQ multiplex PCR; TCRdb keeps in-frame clones, though not all of them. The sample lists around 150,000 clones, approximately 90% seen once, with 12% in the top ten. The CDR3 is 14 residues long. J lost 1 base, V lost 5 bases, and 4 bases had no gene match. Germline assignment: CDR1 PRHDT and CDR2 FYEKMQ (reference sequence). Sequencing was performed on blood. The receptor was isolated from a man aged 25-45 years in good health. The chain combines TRBV13 with TRBJ2-7; TRBD1 matches 8 bases. The CDR3: CASSPRDRSYEQYF. In DNA form, the CDR3 reads TGTGCCAGCAGCCCCCGGGACAGGTCCTACGAGCAGTACTTC.